This T cell receptor beta chain appears in the sequencing data of a study of blood T cell repertoires in COVID-19. As for the study in general: Sites across the United States, Italy and Spain contributed samples from acute and convalescent COVID-19. PBMCs, B-cell-depleted T cells, or T cells were the source of the cDNA or gDNA that made up the material.

The CDR3 extends over 16 amino acids. Germline assignment: CDR1 SGHVS and CDR2 FNYEAQ. The V gene lost 3 bases and the J gene lost 0 bases, with 12 bases spanning the gap. As handled by the study authors: Amplification of reference gene primers provided the estimated nucleated cell counts. Some clones are missing from TCRdb's copy, which holds only in-frame ones; the method was immunoSEQ multiplex PCR. That table furnishes V, J and clone size, whereas the DNA furnished D and trimming. This sample yields about 45,000 clones, of which roughly nine tenths are seen a single time; around 9.8% belongs to the top ten.

V is TRBV7-6 and J is TRBJ2-1; the D gene is possibly TRBD1 (6 bases). The sample comprised peripheral blood. This clonotype was obtained from a human donor in a cohort sampled during active COVID-19. CDR3 coding DNA: TGTGCCAGCAGCTTTAGGGGGACCAGCTCCTACAATGAGCAGTTCTTC. Residues: CASSFRGTSSYNEQFF.